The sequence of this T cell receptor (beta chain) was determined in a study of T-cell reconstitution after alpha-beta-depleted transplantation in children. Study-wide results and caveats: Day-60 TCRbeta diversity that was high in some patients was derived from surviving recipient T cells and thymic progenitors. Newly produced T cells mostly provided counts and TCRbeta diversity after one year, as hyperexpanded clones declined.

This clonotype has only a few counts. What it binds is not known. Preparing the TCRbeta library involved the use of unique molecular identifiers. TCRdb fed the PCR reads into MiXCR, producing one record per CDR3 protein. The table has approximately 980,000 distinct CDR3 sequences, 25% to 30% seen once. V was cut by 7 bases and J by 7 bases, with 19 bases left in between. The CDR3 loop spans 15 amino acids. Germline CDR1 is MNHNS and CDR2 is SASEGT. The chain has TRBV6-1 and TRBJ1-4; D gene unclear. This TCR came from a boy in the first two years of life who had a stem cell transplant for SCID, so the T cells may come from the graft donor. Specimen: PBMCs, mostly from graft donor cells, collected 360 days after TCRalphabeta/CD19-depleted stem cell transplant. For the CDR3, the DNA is TGTGCCAGCAAATACCTTCTCGCAGTTGGTGAAAAACTGTTTTTT. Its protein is CASKYLLAVGEKLFF.